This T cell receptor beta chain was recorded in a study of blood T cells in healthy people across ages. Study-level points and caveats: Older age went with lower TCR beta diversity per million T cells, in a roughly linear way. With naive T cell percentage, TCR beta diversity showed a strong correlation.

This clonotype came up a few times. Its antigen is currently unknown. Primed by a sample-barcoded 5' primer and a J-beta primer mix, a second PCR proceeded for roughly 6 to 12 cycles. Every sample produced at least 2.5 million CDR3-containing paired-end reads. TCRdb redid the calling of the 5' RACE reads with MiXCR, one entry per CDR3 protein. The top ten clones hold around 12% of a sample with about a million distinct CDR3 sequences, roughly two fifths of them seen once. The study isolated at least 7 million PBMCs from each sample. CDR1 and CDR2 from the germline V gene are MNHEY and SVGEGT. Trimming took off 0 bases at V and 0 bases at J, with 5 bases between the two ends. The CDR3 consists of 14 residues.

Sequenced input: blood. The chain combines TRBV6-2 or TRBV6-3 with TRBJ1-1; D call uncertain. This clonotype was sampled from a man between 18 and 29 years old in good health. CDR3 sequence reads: CASSYSSLNTEAFF. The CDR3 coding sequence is TGTGCCAGCAGTTACTCATCGCTGAACACTGAAGCTTTCTTT.